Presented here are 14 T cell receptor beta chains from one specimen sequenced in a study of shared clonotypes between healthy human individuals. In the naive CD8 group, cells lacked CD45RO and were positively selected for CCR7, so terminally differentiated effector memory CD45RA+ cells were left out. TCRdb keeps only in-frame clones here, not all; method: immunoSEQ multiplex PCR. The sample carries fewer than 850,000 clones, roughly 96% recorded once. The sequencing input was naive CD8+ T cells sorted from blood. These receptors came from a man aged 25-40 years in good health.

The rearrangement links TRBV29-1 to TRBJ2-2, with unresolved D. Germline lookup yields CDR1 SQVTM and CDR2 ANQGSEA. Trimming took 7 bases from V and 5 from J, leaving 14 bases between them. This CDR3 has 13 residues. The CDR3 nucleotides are TGCAGCGCTCATTTCGCGGAGACCGGGGAGCTGTTTTTT. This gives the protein CSAHFAETGELFF.

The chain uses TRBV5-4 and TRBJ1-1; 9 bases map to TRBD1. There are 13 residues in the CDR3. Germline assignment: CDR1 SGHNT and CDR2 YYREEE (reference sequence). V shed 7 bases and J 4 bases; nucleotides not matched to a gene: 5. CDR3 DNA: TGTGCCAGCGGACAGGGGAGATTCACTGAAGCTTTCTTT. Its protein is CASGQGRFTEAFF.

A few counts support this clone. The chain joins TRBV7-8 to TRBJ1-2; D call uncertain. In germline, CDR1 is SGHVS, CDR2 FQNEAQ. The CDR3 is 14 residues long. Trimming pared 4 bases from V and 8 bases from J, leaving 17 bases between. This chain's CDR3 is CASSSLVFERGYTF. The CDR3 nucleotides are TGTGCCAGCAGCTCCCTAGTTTTTGAGCGCGGCTACACCTTC.

CDR3 region: CASSLWTGNMNTEAFF. CDR3 coding DNA: TGTGCCAGCAGCTTGTGGACAGGGAACATGAACACTGAAGCTTTCTTT. The V and J genes are TRBV5-6 and TRBJ1-1, with 8 bases matching TRBD1. V shed 1 base and J 0 bases; nucleotides not matched to a gene: 5. Germline CDR1 is SGHDT and CDR2 is YYEEEE. The CDR3 loop spans 16 amino acids.

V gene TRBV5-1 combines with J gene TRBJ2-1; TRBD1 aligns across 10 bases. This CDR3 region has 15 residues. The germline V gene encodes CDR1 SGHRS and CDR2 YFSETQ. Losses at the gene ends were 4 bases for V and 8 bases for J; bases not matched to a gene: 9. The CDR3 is CASSPLGQGIDEQFF. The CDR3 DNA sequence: TGCGCCAGCAGCCCCTTGGGACAGGGGATCGATGAGCAGTTCTTC. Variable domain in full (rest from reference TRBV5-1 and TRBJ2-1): KAGVTQTPRYLIKTRGQQVTLSCSPISGHRSVSWYQQTPGQGLQFLFEYFSETQRNKGNFPGRFSGRQFSNSRSEMNVSTLELGDSALYLCASSPLGQGIDEQFFGPGTRLTVL.

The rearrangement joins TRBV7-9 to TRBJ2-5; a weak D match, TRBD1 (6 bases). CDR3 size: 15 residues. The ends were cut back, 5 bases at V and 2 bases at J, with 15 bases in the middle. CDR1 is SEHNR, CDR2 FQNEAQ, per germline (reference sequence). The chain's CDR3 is CASSAVRGEQETQYF. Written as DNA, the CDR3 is TGTGCCAGCAGCGCGGTCAGGGGCGAGCAAGAGACCCAGTACTTC. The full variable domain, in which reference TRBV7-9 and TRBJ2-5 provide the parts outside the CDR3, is DTGVSQNPRHKITKRGQNVTFRCDPISEHNRLYWYRQTLGQGPEFLTYFQNEAQLEKSRLLSDRFSAERPKGSFSTLEIQRTEQGDSAMYLCASSAVRGEQETQYFGPGTRLLVL.

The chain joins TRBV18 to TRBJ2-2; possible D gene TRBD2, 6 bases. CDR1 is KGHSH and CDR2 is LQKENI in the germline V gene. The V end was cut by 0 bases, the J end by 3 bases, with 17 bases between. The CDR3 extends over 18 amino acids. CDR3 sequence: CASSPPWDSQIHTGELFF. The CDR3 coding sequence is TGTGCCAGCTCACCACCCTGGGACTCTCAAATACACACCGGGGAGCTGTTTTTT.

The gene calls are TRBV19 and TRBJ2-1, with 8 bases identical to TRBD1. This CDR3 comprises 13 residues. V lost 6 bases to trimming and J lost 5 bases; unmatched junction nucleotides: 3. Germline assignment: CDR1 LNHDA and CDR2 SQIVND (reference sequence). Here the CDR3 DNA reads TGTGCCAGTAGCTGGACAGGGAACAATGAGCAGTTCTTC. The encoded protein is CASSWTGNNEQFF.

CDR3 residues: CASSRSGLSYEQYF. The CDR3 nucleotides are TGTGCCAGCAGCCGATCGGGACTCTCCTACGAGCAGTACTTC. The rearrangement links TRBV7-9 to TRBJ2-7; maybe TRBD2 (6 bases). Germline V gene data show CDR1 as SEHNR and CDR2 as FQNEAQ (reference sequence). Deletions cut 5 bases from V and 0 bases from J, with 11 bases between. The CDR3 loop spans 14 amino acids.

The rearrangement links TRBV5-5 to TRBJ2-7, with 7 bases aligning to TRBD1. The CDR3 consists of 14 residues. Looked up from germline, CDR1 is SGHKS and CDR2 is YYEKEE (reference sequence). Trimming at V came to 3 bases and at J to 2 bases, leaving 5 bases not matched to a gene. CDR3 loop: CASSSGTAPYEQYF. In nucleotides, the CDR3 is TGTGCCAGCAGCTCCGGGACAGCGCCCTACGAGCAGTACTTC.

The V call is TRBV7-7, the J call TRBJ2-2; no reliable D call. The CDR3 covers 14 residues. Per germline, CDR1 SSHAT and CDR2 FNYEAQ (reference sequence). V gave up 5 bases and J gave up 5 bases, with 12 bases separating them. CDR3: CASSRSLGTGELFF. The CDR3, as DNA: TGTGCCAGCAGCCGTTCTTTAGGGACCGGGGAGCTGTTTTTT.

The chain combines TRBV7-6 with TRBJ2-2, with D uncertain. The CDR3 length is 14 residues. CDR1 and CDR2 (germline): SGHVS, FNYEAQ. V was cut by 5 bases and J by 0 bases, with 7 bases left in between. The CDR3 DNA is TGTGCCAGCAGCCTCTTCGCGAACACCGGGGAGCTGTTTTTT. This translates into CASSLFANTGELFF.

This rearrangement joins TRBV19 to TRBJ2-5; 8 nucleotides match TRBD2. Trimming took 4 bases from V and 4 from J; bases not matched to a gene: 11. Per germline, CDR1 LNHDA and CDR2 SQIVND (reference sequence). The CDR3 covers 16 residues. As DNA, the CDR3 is TGTGCCAGTAGTAATCTAGGAGAGCGGGAGCCAGAGACCCAGTACTTC. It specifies CASSNLGEREPETQYF.

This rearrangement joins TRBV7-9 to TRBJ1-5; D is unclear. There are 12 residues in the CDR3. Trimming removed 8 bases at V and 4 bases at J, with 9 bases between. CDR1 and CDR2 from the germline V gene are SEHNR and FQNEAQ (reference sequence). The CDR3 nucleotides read TGTGCCAGCGGTCAGGAAAATCAGCCCCAGCATTTT. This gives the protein CASGQENQPQHF. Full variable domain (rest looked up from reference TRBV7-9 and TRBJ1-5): DTGVSQNPRHKITKRGQNVTFRCDPISEHNRLYWYRQTLGQGPEFLTYFQNEAQLEKSRLLSDRFSAERPKGSFSTLEIQRTEQGDSAMYLCASGQENQPQHFGDGTRLSIL.